The 15 T cell receptor beta chains below all came from one sample that was sequenced in a study of T and B cells in COVID-19 patients. From blood, about 240-550 ng of genomic DNA served as TRB template. TRB rearrangements were amplified by multiplex PCR with BIOMED2 TRB-A/B primers. TCRdb passed the multiplex PCR reads through MiXCR, listing each CDR3 protein once. The table has 2,000 or so distinct CDR3 sequences, roughly 23% seen once. Sequencing input: blood. The source is a human donor with active COVID-19.

The chain uses TRBV20-1 and TRBJ2-1, with 15 bases fitting TRBD2. The ends lost 5 bases at V and 15 bases at J; junction bases unmatched: 11. CDR1 and CDR2 (germline): DFQATT, SNEGSKA (reference sequence). The CDR3 consists of 14 residues. The CDR3 DNA reads TGCAGTGCTGCTCCGGGACTAGCGGGAGGAGGCCCGTTCTTC. Translation: CSAAPGLAGGGPFF.

This clonotype is judged medium-sized. The CDR3 here is CASSPGTSGDYEQYF. DNA of the CDR3: TGTGCCAGCAGCCCGGGGACTAGCGGTGACTACGAGCAGTACTTC. The V gene is TRBV5-4, the J gene TRBJ2-7; 11 nucleotides agree with TRBD2. The germline CDR1 and CDR2 sequences are SGHNT and YYREEE (reference sequence). The CDR3 spans 15 residues. V dropped 4 bases and J dropped 3; count of bases not matched to a gene: 6.

This clonotype rates as medium-sized. The V and J genes are TRBV27 and TRBJ1-5; D is undetermined. Between the trimmed V and J ends, which lost 6 bases and 1 base, there was a span of 10 bases. The CDR3 length is 14 residues. CDR1 and CDR2 (germline): MNHEY, SMNVEV (reference sequence). CDR3 loop: CASRSASSNQPQHF. The CDR3 DNA follows: TGTGCCAGCAGGAGTGCGTCGAGCAATCAGCCCCAGCATTTT.

By its share, this clonotype is medium-sized. The chain uses TRBV27 and TRBJ1-2; 10 bases align to TRBD1. With 2 bases clipped from V and 5 bases from J, the junction kept 5 bases outside the gene matches. Germline V gene data show CDR1 as MNHEY and CDR2 as SMNVEV (reference sequence). The CDR3 runs 15 residues. The CDR3 spells CASSLRQGAEYGYTF. CDR3 DNA sequence: TGTGCCAGCAGTTTACGACAGGGGGCGGAGTATGGCTACACCTTC.

This clonotype is large (0.1 to 1%) by share. The chain employs TRBV19 and TRBJ2-1, with 11 bases identical to TRBD1. The CDR3 contains 17 residues. V trimming: 4 bases; J trimming: 2 bases; junction bases outside the gene matches: 7. CDR1 and CDR2 from the germline V gene are LNHDA and SQIVND (reference sequence). The CDR3 loop reads CASSSRDRGYTYNEQFF. In DNA form, the CDR3 reads TGTGCCAGTAGTAGCAGGGACAGGGGGTACACCTACAATGAGCAGTTCTTC.

The table lists this clonotype with many counts. This chain connects TRBV6-1 to TRBJ2-3, with D maybe TRBD2 (6 bases). The CDR3 spans 16 residues. With 0 bases removed from V and 2 bases from J, the gap between germline ends came to 12 bases. CDR1 MNHNS and CDR2 SASEGT come from the germline V gene. The DNA for the CDR3 is TGTGCCAGCAGTGAAGCCTCGGGGACTTACACAGATACGCAGTATTTT. Amino acids: CASSEASGTYTDTQYF.

The chain carries TRBV13 and TRBJ1-2; a possible D gene is TRBD1 (5 bases). This CDR3 contains 14 residues. Looked up from germline, CDR1 is PRHDT and CDR2 is FYEKMQ (reference sequence). V was trimmed by 3 bases and J by 3 bases, leaving 11 bases between them. CDR3 protein: CASSFRDLDYGYTF. The CDR3 DNA sequence: TGTGCCAGCAGCTTCCGGGACTTAGACTATGGCTACACCTTC.

Remarks on this clonotype: The germline gene is not matched at one end of the junction; a read error may be the cause. The chain employs TRBV12-3 or TRBV12-4 and TRBJ1-5, with TRBD1 identical over 9 bases. The CDR3 is 17 residues long. The CDR3 bases are TGTGTCAGCAGCTCAGCGCAATCAGGACAGGGGCATCAGCCCCAGCATTTT. Protein: CVSSSAQSGQGHQPQHF.

At least ten counts were recorded for this clonotype. The chain links TRBV6-1 to TRBJ1-5, with a weak D call TRBD1 (5 bases). Germline V gene data show CDR1 as MNHNS and CDR2 as SASEGT. The ends were cut back, 5 bases at V and 6 bases at J, with 20 bases in the middle. The CDR3 has 16 amino acids. The DNA of the CDR3 is TGTGCCAGCAGTCCCAGGGTTGTGAATAGGGCTCAGCCCCAGCATTTT. This encodes CASSPRVVNRAQPQHF.

This clonotype was recorded a few times. The chain couples TRBV7-9 to TRBJ1-6; tentatively, D is TRBD1 (5 bases). V was clipped by 5 bases and J by 9 bases, with 14 bases between them. The CDR3 runs to 14 residues. Germline-derived CDR1 and CDR2 are SEHNR and FQNEAQ (reference sequence). The CDR3 loop is CASSKGRFGSPLHF. The CDR3 DNA reads TGTGCCAGCAGCAAGGGGAGATTCGGTTCACCCCTCCACTTT.

In DNA form, the CDR3 reads TGCAGCGTGGTGACTAGCGGTCACAATGAGCAGTTCTTC. It yields the protein CSVVTSGHNEQFF. The chain combines TRBV29-1 with TRBJ2-1; 9 bases match TRBD2. The CDR3 totals 13 residues. The ends lost 6 bases at V and 5 bases at J; junction bases unmatched: 5. The germline V gene has CDR1 SQVTM and CDR2 ANQGSEA.

The chain joins TRBV7-2 to TRBJ2-7, with 10 bases fitting TRBD1. This CDR3 has 13 amino acids. Germline V gene data show CDR1 as SGHTA and CDR2 as FQGNSA. J gave up 9 bases and V 5 bases, and 7 bases lay outside the gene matches. The CDR3 DNA reads TGTGCCAGCAGCACGACAGGGGGCGTGTGGCAGTACTTC. Translated, it gives CASSTTGGVWQYF.

Notes on this clonotype: With a much larger clone just one base away, this may be a read error. The chain links TRBV6-2 or TRBV6-3 to TRBJ2-7; TRBD2 matches at 13 bases. Per germline, CDR1 MNHEY and CDR2 SVGEGT. After removal of 8 bases from V and 3 bases from J, the junction contained 7 bases not matched to a gene. The CDR3 extends over 15 amino acids. Here the CDR3 reads CASQRGTSGNYEQYF. The CDR3 nucleotides are TGTGCCAGCCAAAGGGGGACTAGCGGGAACTACGAGCAGTACTTC.

Sample share makes this clonotype medium-sized. This chain links TRBV30 with TRBJ1-5; TRBD1 might be the D (5 bases). This CDR3 region has 14 residues. Germline-derived CDR1 and CDR2 are GTSNPN and SVGIG (reference sequence). The V end lost 3 bases, the J end lost 4 bases, and 13 bases lay between the germline ends. The CDR3 DNA is TGTGCCTGGAGAACCGGGGGAGGGAATCAGCCCCAGCATTTT. Its protein is CAWRTGGGNQPQHF.

By frequency in the sample, this clonotype is medium-sized. The chain employs TRBV10-3 and TRBJ1-4; 9 bases are a match to TRBD1. The CDR3 has 14 residues. V lost 11 bases and J lost 13; bases outside the gene matches: 17. CDR1 and CDR2 from the germline V gene are ENHRY and SYGVKD. The CDR3 DNA sequence: TGTGCCGCTAGCCGGGACAGGGTGCCCCTGATACTGTTTTTT. Encoded protein: CAASRDRVPLILFF.